These T cell receptor beta chains were read from a single sample in a study of blood T cell repertoires in COVID-19. Assay used: immunoSEQ multiplex PCR; TCRdb lists only in-frame clones, some missing. Of 100,000 to 150,000 clones listed, roughly 83% are singletons. Sequenced input: peripheral blood. Source of these receptors: a man in his forties with active or convalescent COVID-19. Each CDR3 is given with its conserved first and last residue.

j_call v_call cdr3_aa
TRBJ2-2 TRBV5-1 CASSRSGSGTGELFF
TRBJ1-2 TRBV12-3/TRBV12-4 CASRSDSPYGYTF
TRBJ2-3 TRBV11-3 CASSSQGATDTQYF
TRBJ1-2 TRBV3-1/TRBV3-2 CASGWQGGLSYTF
TRBJ1-2 TRBV29-1 CSVEPPPEPIPYGYTF
TRBJ1-1 TRBV6-6 CASTIRGANTEAFF
TRBJ1-4 TRBV28 CASSLSGSTNEKLFF
TRBJ1-5 TRBV18 CASSSFPLDGSNQPQHF
TRBJ1-4 TRBV11-2 CASSSRGGLNEKLFF
TRBJ1-3 TRBV18 CASSPKESSGNTIYF
TRBJ2-7 TRBV7-2 CASSSRTGVSYEQYF
TRBJ2-1 TRBV7-3 CASSLIALPSGNEQFF
TRBJ1-1 TRBV7-2 CASSLDPGQNTEAFF
TRBJ2-1 TRBV27 CASSLVAGGNGNEQFF
TRBJ2-1 TRBV3-1/TRBV3-2 CASSQDAGNYNEQFF
TRBJ2-7 TRBV19 CASSISRAAYEQYF
TRBJ2-2 TRBV6-4 CASSEGASAGELFF